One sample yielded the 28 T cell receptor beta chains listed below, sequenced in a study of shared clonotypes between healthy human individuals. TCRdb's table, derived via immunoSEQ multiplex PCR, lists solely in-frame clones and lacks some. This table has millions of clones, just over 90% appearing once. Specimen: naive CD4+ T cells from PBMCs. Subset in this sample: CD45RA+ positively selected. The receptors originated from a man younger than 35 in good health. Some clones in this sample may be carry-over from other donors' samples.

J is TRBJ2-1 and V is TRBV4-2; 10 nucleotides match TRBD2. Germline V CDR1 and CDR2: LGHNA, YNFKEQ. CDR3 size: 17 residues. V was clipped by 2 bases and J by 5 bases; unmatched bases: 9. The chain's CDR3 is CASSQRRTLAGDNEQFF. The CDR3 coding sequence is TGTGCCAGCAGCCAACGACGGACGCTAGCGGGGGACAATGAGCAGTTCTTC.

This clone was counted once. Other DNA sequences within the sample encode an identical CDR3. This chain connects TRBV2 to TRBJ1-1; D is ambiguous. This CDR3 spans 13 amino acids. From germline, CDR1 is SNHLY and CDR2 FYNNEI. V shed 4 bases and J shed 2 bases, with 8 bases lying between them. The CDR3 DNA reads TGTGCCAGCAGTGTGGCTGGAAACACTGAAGCTTTCTTT. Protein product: CASSVAGNTEAFF.

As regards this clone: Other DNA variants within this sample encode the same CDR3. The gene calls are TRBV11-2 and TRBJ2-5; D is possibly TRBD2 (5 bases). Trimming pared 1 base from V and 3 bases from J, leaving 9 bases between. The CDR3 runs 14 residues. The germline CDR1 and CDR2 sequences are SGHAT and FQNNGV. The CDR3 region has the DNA TGTGCCAGCAGCTTAGTAACGCGGGAAGAGACCCAGTACTTC. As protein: CASSLVTREETQYF. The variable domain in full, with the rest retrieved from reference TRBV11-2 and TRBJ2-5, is EAGVAQSPRYKIIEKRQSVAFWCNPISGHATLYWYQQILGQGPKLLIQFQNNGVVDDSQLPKDRFSAERLKGVDSTLKIQPAKLEDSAVYLCASSLVTREETQYFGPGTRLLVL.

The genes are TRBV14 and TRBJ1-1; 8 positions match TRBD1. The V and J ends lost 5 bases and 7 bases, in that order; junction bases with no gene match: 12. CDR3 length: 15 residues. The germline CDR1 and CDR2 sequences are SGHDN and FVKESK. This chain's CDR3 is CASSRNPGQASEAFF. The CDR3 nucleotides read TGTGCCAGCAGCAGAAACCCGGGACAGGCCAGTGAAGCTTTCTTT.

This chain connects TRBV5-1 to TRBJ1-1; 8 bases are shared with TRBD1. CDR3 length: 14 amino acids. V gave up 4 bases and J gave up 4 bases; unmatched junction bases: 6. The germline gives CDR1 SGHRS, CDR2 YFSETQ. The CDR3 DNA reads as TGCGCCAGCAGCGCCCGGACAGGGAGCACTGAAGCTTTCTTT. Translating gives CASSARTGSTEAFF.

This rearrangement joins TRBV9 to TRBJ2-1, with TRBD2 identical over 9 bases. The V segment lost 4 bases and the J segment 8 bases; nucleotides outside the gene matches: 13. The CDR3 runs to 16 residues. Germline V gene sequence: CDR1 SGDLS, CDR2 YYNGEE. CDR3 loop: CASSRQGREGLDEQFF. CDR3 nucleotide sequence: TGTGCCAGCAGCCGCCAAGGGCGGGAGGGCCTCGATGAGCAGTTCTTC.

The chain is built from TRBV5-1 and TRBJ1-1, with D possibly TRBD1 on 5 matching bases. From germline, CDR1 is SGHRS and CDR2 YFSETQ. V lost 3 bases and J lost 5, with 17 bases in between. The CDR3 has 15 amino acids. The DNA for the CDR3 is TGCGCCAGCAGCTATTTAGGGGCTAGGGAGACTGAAGCTTTCTTT. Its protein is CASSYLGARETEAFF.

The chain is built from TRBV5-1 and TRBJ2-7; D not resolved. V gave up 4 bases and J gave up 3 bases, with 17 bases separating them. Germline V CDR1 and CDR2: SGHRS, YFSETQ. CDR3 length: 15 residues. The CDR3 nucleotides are TGCGCCAGCAGCCCGCGATTATCGGGCAGCTACGAGCAGTACTTC. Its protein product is CASSPRLSGSYEQYF. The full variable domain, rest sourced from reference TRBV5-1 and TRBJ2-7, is KAGVTQTPRYLIKTRGQQVTLSCSPISGHRSVSWYQQTPGQGLQFLFEYFSETQRNKGNFPGRFSGRQFSNSRSEMNVSTLELGDSALYLCASSPRLSGSYEQYFGPGTRLTVT.

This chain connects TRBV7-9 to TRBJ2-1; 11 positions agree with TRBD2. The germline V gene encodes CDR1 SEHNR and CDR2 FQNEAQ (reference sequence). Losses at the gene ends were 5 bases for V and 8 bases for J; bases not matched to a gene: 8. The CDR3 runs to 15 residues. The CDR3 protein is CASSQSGTSGHEQFF. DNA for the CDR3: TGTGCCAGCAGCCAATCCGGGACTAGCGGACATGAGCAGTTCTTC. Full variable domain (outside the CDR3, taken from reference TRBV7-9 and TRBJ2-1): DTGVSQNPRHKITKRGQNVTFRCDPISEHNRLYWYRQTLGQGPEFLTYFQNEAQLEKSRLLSDRFSAERPKGSFSTLEIQRTEQGDSAMYLCASSQSGTSGHEQFFGPGTRLTVL.

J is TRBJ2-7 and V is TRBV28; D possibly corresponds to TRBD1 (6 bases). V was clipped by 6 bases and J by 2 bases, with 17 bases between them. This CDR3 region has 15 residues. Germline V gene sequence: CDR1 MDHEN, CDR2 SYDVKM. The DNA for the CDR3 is TGTGCCAGCAGAGGGGGTGGCGTTCCCGCCTACGAGCAGTACTTC. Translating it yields CASRGGGVPAYEQYF.

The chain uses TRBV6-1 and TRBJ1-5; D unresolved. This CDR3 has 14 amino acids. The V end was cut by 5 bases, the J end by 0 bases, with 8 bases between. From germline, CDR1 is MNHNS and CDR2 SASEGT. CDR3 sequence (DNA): TGTGCCAGCAGTAGGGAGTATAGCAATCAGCCCCAGCATTTT. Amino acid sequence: CASSREYSNQPQHF.

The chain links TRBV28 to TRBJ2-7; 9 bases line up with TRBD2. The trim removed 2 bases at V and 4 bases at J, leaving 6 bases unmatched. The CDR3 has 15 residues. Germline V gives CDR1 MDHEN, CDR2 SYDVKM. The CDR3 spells CASSLRREGFYEQYF. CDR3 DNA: TGTGCCAGCAGTTTACGGCGGGAGGGCTTTTACGAGCAGTACTTC.

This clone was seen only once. The DNA for the CDR3 is TGTGCCAGCATTGGACAGGGGACAGATACGCAGTATTTT. Its protein product is CASIGQGTDTQYF. J is TRBJ2-3 and V is TRBV28, with TRBD1 identical over 9 bases. Germline V gives CDR1 MDHEN, CDR2 SYDVKM. CDR3 size: 13 residues. The V gene end was trimmed by 7 bases and the J gene end by 3 bases; junction bases not matched to a gene: 2. The full variable domain, rest sourced from reference TRBV28 and TRBJ2-3, is DVKVTQSSRYLVKRTGEKVFLECVQDMDHENMFWYRQDPGLGLRLIYFSYDVKMKEKGDIPEGYSVSREKKERFSLILESASTNQTSMYLCASIGQGTDTQYFGPGTRLTVL.

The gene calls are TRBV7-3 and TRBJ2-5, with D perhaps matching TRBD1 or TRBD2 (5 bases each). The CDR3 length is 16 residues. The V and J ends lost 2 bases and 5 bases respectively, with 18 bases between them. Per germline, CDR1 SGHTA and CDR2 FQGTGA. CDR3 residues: CASSLLGRTVLETQYF. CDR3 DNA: TGTGCCAGCAGCTTATTGGGACGCACTGTTTTGGAGACCCAGTACTTC.

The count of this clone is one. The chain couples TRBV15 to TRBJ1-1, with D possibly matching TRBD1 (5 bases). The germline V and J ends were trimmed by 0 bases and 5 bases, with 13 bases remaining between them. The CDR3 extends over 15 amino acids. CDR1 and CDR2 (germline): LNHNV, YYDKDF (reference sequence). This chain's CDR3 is CATSRDRVGGTEAFF. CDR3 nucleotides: TGTGCCACCAGCAGAGATAGGGTCGGGGGGACTGAAGCTTTCTTT.

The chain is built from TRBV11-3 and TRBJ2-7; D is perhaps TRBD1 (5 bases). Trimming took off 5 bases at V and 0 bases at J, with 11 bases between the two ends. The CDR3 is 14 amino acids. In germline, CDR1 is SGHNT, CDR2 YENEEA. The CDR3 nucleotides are TGTGCCAGCAGCGTAGCAGGGAACTCCTACGAGCAGTACTTC. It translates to CASSVAGNSYEQYF.

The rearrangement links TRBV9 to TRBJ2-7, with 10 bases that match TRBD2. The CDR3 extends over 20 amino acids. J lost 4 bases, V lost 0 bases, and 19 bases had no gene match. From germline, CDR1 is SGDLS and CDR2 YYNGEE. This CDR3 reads CASSVVKGAGGPNLLYEQYF. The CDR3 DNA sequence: TGTGCCAGCAGCGTAGTAAAAGGAGCGGGAGGGCCTAACTTATTATACGAGCAGTACTTC.

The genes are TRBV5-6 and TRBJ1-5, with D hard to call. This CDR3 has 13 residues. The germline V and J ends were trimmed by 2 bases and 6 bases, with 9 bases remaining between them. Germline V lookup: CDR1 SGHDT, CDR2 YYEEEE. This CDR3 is CASSLQMGQPQHF. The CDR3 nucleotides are TGTGCCAGCAGCTTACAAATGGGTCAGCCCCAGCATTTT. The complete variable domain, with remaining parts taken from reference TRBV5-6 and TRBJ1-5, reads DAGVTQSPTHLIKTRGQQVTLRCSPKSGHDTVSWYQQALGQGPQFIFQYYEEEERQRGNFPDRFSGHQFPNYSSELNVNALLLGDSALYLCASSLQMGQPQHFGDGTRLSIL.

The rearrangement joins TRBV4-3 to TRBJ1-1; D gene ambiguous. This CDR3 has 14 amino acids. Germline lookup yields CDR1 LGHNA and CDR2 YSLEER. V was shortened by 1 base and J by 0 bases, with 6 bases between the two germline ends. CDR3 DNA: TGCGCCAGCAGCCAAGCGGCGGTGAACACTGAAGCTTTCTTT. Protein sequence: CASSQAAVNTEAFF.

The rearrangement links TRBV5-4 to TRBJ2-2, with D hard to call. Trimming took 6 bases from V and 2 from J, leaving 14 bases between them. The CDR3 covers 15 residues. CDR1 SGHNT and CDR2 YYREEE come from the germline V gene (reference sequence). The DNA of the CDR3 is TGTGCCAGCACCATTGCGGCCAGTAACACCGGGGAGCTGTTTTTT. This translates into CASTIAASNTGELFF.

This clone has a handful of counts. The chain's CDR3 is CASSPRGGSNEKLFF. The CDR3 bases are TGTGCCAGCAGCCCTCGGGGCGGCAGCAATGAAAAACTGTTTTTT. The V and J genes are TRBV5-6 and TRBJ1-4; tentative D call: TRBD1 (5 bases). The CDR3 loop spans 15 amino acids. V gave up 4 bases and J gave up 5 bases, with 15 bases separating them. Germline lookup yields CDR1 SGHDT and CDR2 YYEEEE.

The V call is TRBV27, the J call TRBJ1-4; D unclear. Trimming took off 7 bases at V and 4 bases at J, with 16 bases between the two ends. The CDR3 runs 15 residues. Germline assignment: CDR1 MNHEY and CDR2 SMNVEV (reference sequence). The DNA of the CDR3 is TGTGCCAGCAAGATAGGGTGGGTGAATAATGAAAAACTGTTTTTT. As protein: CASKIGWVNNEKLFF.

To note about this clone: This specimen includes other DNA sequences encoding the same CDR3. The CDR3 DNA sequence: TGCGCCAGCAGCTTGCAGGGGGGCAATGAGCAGTTCTTC. Protein sequence: CASSLQGGNEQFF. The rearrangement uses TRBV5-1 and TRBJ2-1; a weak D match, TRBD1 (7 bases). The length of the CDR3 is 13 residues. The V gene lost 1 base and the J gene lost 6 bases, with 8 bases spanning the gap. Per the germline V gene, CDR1 is SGHRS and CDR2 is YFSETQ.

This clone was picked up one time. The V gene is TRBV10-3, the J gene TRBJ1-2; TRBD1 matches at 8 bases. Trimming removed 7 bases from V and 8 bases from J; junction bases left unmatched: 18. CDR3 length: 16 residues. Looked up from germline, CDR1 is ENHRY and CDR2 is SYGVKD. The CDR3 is CAITRAPGTGGRGYTF. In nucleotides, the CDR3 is TGTGCCATCACCCGAGCGCCGGGAACAGGGGGTAGGGGCTACACCTTC.

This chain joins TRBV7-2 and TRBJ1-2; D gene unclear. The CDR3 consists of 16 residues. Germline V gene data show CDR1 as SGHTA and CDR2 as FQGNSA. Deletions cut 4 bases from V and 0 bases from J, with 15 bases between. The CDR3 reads CASSSGRVEANYGYTF. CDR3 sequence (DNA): TGTGCCAGCAGCTCGGGCCGGGTTGAAGCTAACTATGGCTACACCTTC.

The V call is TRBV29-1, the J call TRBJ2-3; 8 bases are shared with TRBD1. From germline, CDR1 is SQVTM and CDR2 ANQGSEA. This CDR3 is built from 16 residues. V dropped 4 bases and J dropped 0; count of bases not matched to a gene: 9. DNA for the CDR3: TGCAGCGTTGCCAATGGACAGGGCTTTAGCACAGATACGCAGTATTTT. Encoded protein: CSVANGQGFSTDTQYF.

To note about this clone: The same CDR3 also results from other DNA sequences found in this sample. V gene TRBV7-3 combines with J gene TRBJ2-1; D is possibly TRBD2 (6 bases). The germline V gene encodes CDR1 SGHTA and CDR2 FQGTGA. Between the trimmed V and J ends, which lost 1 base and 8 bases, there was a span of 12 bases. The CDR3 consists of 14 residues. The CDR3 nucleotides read TGTGCCAGCAGCTTAATCCCTAGCGTCGATGAGCAGTTCTTC. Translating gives CASSLIPSVDEQFF.

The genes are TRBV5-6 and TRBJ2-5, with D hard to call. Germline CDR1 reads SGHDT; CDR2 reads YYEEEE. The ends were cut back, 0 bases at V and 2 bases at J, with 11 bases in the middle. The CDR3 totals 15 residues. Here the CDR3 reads CASSLATGRQETQYF. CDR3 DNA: TGTGCCAGCAGCTTGGCCACCGGGCGACAAGAGACCCAGTACTTC.